Sequencing of this TCR beta chain was carried out in a study of blood T cell repertoires in COVID-19. The overall study: Donors in Cohort 3 counted as recovered after two negative PCRs, clearance, or symptom resolution. PBMCs, B-cell-depleted T cells, or T cells provided the cDNA or gDNA that made up the material.

Participant age was roughly 18 to 90 years, and participants resided in roughly 24 US areas. In the original workflow: Researchers report that nucleated cell counts were estimated from reference gene primer amplification. The assay was immunoSEQ multiplex PCR, and TCRdb's table has in-frame clones only and misses some. The DNA was the basis for D and trimming; V, J and clone size are from that table. The sample records a few hundred thousand clones, more than 75% being singletons. This clone was recorded once. The sequence was obtained from a man aged 40-49 years in a cohort exposed to, infected with or recovered from COVID-19 (not recorded which). The sequencing sample was made of PBMCs or T cells enriched from blood (not recorded which).

The CDR3 region has the DNA TGTGCCAGCAGCCCTCCAGGGGGAAGGTCTAATGAAAAACTGTTTTTT. This gives the protein CASSPPGGRSNEKLFF. The chain is built from TRBV5-5 and TRBJ1-4; 7 bases are shared with TRBD1. Losses at the gene ends were 4 bases for V and 3 bases for J; bases not matched to a gene: 9. CDR1 is SGHKS, CDR2 YYEKEE, per germline (reference sequence). The CDR3 sequence is 16 residues long.